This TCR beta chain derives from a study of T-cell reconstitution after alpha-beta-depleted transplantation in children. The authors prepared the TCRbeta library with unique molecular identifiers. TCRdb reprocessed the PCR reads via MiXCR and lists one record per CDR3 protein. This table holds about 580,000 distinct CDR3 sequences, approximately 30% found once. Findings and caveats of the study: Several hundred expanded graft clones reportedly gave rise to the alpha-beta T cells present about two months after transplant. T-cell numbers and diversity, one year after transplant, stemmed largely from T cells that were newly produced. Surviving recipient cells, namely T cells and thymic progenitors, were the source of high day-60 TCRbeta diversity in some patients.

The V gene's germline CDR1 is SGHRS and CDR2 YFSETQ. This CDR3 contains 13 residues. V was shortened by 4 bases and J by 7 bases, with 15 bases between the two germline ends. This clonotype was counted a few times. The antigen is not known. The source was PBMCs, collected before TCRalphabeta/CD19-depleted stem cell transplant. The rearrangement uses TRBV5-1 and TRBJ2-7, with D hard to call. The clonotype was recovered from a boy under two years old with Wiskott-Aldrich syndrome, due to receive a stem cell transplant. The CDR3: CASSPLAVQEQYF. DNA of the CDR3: TGCGCCAGCAGCCCTCTCGCAGTTCAGGAGCAGTACTTC.